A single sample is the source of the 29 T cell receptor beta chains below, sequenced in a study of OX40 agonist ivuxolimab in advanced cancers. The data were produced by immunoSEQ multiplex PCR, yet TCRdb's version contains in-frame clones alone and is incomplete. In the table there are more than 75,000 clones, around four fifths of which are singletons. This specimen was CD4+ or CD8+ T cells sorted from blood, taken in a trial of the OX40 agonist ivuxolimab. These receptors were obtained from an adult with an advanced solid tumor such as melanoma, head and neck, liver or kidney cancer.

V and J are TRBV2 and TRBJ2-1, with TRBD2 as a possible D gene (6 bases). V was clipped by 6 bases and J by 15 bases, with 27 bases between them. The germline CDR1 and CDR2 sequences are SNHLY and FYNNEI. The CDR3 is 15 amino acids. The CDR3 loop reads CASSSYTSSTSRVFF. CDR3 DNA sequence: TGTGCCAGCAGCTCCTACACTAGCTCAACTTCCCGGGTGTTCTTC.

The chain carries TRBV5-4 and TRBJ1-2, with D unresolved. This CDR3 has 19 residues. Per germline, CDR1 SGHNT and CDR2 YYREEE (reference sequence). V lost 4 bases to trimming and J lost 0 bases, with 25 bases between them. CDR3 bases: TGTGCCAGCAGCCCGAGTCATCCCAGCCAATTCACAGCTAACTATGGCTACACCTTC. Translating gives CASSPSHPSQFTANYGYTF.

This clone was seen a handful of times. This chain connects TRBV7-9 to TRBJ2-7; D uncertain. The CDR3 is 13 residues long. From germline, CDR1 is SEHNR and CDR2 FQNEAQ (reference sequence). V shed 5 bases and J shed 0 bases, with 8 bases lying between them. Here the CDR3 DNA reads TGTGCCAGCAGCCCAGTGGGCTCCTACGAGCAGTACTTC. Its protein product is CASSPVGSYEQYF.

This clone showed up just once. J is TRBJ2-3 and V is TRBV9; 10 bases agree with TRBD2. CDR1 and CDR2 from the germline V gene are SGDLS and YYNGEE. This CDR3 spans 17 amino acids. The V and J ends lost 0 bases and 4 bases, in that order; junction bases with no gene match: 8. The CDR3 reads CASSVDVSGGASDTQYF. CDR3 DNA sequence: TGTGCCAGCAGCGTAGATGTGAGCGGGGGGGCCTCAGATACGCAGTATTTT.

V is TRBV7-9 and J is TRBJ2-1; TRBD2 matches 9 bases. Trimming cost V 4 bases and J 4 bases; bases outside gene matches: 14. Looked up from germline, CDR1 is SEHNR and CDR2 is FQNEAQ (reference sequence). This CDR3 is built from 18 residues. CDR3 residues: CASSSREGPSGVYNEQFF. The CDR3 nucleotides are TGTGCCAGCAGCTCCCGGGAGGGTCCTAGCGGGGTGTACAATGAGCAGTTCTTC.

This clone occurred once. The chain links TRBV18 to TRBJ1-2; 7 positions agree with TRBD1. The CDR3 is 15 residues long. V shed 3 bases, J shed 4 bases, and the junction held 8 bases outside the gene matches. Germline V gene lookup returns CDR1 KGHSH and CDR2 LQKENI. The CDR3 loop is CASSPRDSNPYGYTF. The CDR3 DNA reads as TGTGCCAGCTCACCCCGGGACAGCAACCCCTATGGCTACACCTTC. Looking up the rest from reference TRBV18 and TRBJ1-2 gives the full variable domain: NAGVMQNPRHLVRRRGQEARLRCSPMKGHSHVYWYRQLPEEGLKFMVYLQKENIIDESGMPKERFSAEFPKEGPSILRIQQVVRGDSAAYFCASSPRDSNPYGYTFGSGTRLTVV.

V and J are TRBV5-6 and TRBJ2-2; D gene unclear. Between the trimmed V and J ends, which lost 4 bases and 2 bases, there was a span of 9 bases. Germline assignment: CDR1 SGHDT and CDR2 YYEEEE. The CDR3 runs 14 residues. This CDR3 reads CASSPTPNTGELFF. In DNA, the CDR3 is TGTGCCAGCAGCCCGACACCCAACACCGGGGAGCTGTTTTTT.

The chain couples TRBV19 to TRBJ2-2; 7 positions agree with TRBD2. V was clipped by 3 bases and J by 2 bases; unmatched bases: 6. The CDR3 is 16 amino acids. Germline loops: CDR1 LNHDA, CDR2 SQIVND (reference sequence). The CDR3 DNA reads TGTGCCAGTAGTATGGGAGGGACGCGTAACACCGGGGAGCTGTTTTTT. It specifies CASSMGGTRNTGELFF.

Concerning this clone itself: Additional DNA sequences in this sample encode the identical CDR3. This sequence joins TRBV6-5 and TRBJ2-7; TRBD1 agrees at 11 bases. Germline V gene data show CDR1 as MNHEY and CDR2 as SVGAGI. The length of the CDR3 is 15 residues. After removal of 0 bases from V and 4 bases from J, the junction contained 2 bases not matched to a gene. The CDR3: CASSYSGTGGYEQYF. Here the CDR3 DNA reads TGTGCCAGCAGTTACTCGGGGACAGGGGGATACGAGCAGTACTTC.

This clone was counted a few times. In DNA, the CDR3 is TGTGCCAGCAGTGAAACAAATAGGATTGGCTACACCTTC. It is translated as CASSETNRIGYTF. This rearrangement joins TRBV25-1 to TRBJ1-2, with D unclear. Trimming took 2 bases from V and 7 from J, leaving 11 bases between them. The CDR3 sequence is 13 residues long. CDR1 and CDR2 from the germline V gene are MGHDK and SYGVNS.

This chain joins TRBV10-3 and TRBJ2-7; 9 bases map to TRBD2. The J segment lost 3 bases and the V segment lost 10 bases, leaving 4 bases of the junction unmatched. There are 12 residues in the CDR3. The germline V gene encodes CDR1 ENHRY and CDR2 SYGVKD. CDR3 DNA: TGTGCCACCAAAGCGGGGGGCTACGAGCAGTACGTC. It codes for CATKAGGYEQYV.

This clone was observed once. The CDR3 region has the DNA TGTGCCAGCAGCTTTTTTTGGACAGGCCACGAGCAGTACTTC. Amino acids: CASSFFWTGHEQYF. The chain joins TRBV7-8 to TRBJ2-7, with 7 bases lining up with TRBD1. CDR3 length equals 14 residues. Unmatched junction bases numbered 7, after V lost 3 bases and J lost 5 bases. Germline V CDR1 and CDR2: SGHVS, FQNEAQ.

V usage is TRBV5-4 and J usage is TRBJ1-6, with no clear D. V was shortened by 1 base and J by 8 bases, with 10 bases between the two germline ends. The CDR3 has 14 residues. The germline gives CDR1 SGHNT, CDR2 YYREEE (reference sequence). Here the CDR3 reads CASSLPSVDSPLHF. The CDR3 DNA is TGTGCCAGCAGCTTGCCATCAGTCGATTCACCCCTCCACTTT. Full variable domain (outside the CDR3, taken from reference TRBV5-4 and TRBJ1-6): ETGVTQSPTHLIKTRGQQVTLRCSSQSGHNTVSWYQQALGQGPQFIFQYYREEENGRGNFPPRFSGLQFPNYSSELNVNALELDDSALYLCASSLPSVDSPLHFGNGTRLTVT.

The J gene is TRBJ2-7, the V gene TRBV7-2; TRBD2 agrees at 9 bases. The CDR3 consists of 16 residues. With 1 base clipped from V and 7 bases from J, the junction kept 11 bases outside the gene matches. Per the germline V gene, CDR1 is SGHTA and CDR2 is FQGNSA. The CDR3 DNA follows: TGTGCCAGCAGCTTAGGGCGCGGGAGGGACCTACGAGAGCAGTACTTC. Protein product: CASSLGRGRDLREQYF.

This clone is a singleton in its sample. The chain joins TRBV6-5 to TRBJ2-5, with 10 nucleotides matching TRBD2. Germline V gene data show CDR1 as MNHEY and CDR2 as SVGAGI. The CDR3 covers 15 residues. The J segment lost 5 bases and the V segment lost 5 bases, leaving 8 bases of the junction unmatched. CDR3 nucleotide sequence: TGTGCCAGCAGTACGCTAAAGCGGGGGGGCGAGACCCAGTACTTC. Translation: CASSTLKRGGETQYF.

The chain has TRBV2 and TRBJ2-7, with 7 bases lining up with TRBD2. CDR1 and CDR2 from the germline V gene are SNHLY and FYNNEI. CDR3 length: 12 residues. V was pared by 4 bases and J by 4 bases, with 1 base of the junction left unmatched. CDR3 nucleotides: TGTGCCAGCAGTGTCGGGGGGTACGAGCAGTACGTC. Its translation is CASSVGGYEQYV.

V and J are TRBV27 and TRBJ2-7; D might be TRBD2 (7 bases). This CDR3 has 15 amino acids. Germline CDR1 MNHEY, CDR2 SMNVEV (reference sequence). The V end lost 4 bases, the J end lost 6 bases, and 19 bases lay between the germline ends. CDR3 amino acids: CASSSVRGEQGEQYF. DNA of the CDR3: TGTGCCAGCAGTTCCGTTCGGGGGGAACAGGGCGAGCAGTACTTC.

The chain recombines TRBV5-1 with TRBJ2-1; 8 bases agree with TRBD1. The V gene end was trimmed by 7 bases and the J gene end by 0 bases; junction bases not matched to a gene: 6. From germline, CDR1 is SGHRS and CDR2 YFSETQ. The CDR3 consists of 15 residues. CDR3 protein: CASATGGSSYNEQFF. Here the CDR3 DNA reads TGCGCCAGCGCTACAGGGGGGAGCTCCTACAATGAGCAGTTCTTC. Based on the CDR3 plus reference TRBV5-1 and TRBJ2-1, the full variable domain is KAGVTQTPRYLIKTRGQQVTLSCSPISGHRSVSWYQQTPGQGLQFLFEYFSETQRNKGNFPGRFSGRQFSNSRSEMNVSTLELGDSALYLCASATGGSSYNEQFFGPGTRLTVL.

CDR3 in DNA: TGTGCCAGCAGTGTTGGGACTAGCGGGAGAAATGAGCAGTTCTTC. As protein: CASSVGTSGRNEQFF. V and J are TRBV2 and TRBJ2-1, with 14 nucleotides matching TRBD2. V lost 4 bases, J lost 7 bases, and 3 bases stayed unmatched. Germline CDR1 SNHLY, CDR2 FYNNEI. The CDR3 covers 15 residues.

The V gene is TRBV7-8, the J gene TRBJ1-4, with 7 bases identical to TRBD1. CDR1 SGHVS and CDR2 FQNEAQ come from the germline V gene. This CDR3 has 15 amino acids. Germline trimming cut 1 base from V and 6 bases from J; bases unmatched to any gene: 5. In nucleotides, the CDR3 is TGTGCCAGCAGCTTAGAAGTAACAGGGGATGAAAAACTGTTTTTT. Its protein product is CASSLEVTGDEKLFF.

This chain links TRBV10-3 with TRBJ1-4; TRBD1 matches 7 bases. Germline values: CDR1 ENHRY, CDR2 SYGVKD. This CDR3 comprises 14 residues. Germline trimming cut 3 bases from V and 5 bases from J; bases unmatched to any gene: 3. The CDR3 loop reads CAISDGTVNEKLFF. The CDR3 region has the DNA TGTGCCATCAGTGATGGGACAGTCAATGAAAAACTGTTTTTT.

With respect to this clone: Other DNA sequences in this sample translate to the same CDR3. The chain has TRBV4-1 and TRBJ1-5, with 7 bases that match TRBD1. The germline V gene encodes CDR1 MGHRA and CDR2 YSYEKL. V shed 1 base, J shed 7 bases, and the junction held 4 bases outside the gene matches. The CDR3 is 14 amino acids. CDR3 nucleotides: TGCGCCAGCAGCCAAGGACAGGGTAACCAGCCCCAGCATTTT. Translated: CASSQGQGNQPQHF.

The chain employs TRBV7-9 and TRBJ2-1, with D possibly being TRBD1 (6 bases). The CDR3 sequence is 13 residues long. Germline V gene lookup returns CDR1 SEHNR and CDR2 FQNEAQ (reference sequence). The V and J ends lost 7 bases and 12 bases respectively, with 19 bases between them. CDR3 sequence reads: CASTTRQDRGQFF. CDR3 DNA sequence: TGTGCCAGCACCACTAGACAGGACCGGGGGCAGTTCTTC.

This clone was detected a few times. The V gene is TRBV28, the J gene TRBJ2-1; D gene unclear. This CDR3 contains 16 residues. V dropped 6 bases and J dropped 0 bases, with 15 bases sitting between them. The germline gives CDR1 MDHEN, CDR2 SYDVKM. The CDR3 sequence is CASSDTSGASYNEQFF. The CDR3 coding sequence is TGTGCCAGCAGCGATACTTCGGGCGCCTCCTACAATGAGCAGTTCTTC. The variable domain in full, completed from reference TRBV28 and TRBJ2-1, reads DVKVTQSSRYLVKRTGEKVFLECVQDMDHENMFWYRQDPGLGLRLIYFSYDVKMKEKGDIPEGYSVSREKKERFSLILESASTNQTSMYLCASSDTSGASYNEQFFGPGTRLTVL.

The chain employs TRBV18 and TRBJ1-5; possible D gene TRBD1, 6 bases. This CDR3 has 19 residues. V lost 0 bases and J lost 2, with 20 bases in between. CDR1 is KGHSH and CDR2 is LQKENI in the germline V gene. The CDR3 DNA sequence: TGTGCCAGCTCACCACCGAGGTCGGGGGCAGGTCGGGGCAATCAGCCCCAGCATTTT. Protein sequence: CASSPPRSGAGRGNQPQHF.

CDR3 residues: CASSFAGGSNQPQHF. The DNA of the CDR3 is TGTGCCAGCAGTTTCGCAGGGGGTAGCAATCAGCCCCAGCATTTT. The genes are TRBV27 and TRBJ1-5, with 7 bases that match TRBD1. Germline lookup yields CDR1 MNHEY and CDR2 SMNVEV (reference sequence). V dropped 3 bases and J dropped 0; count of bases not matched to a gene: 2. The CDR3 runs to 15 residues.

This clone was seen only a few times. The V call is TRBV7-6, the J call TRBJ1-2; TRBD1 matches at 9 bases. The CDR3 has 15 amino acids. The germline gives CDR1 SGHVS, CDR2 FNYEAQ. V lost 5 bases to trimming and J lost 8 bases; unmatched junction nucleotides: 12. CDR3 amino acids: CASSREGQGLDGYTF. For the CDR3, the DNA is TGTGCCAGCAGCCGAGAAGGACAGGGGCTGGACGGCTACACCTTC.

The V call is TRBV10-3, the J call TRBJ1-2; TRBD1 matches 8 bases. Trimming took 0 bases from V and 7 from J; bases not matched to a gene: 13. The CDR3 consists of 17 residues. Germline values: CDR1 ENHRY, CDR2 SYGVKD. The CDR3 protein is CAISESTDSRGLGGYTF. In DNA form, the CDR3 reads TGTGCCATCAGTGAGTCTACGGACAGCAGGGGGCTGGGTGGCTACACCTTC.

CDR3 sequence (DNA): TGTGCCAGCAGCACCTCAGGGGCCCCCACCGGGGAGCTGTTTTTT. Its protein product is CASSTSGAPTGELFF. The chain carries TRBV21-1 and TRBJ2-2; whether TRBD1, the table's D call, matches the DNA was not checked. TRBV21-1 is annotated as a pseudogene. The CDR3 consists of 15 residues.